Each of the 23 T cell receptor beta chains below was sequenced from the same sample in a study of blood T cell repertoires in COVID-19. Method: immunoSEQ multiplex PCR; TCRdb's copy keeps in-frame clones and lacks some. Of roughly 39,000 clones listed, approximately 86% were seen once; the top ten hold around 10%. Source material: peripheral blood. These receptors came from a woman older than 75 with active COVID-19.

J is TRBJ2-7 and V is TRBV6-5; TRBD1 is a possible D gene (5 bases). The CDR3 has 14 residues. The ends were cut back, 7 bases at V and 0 bases at J, with 13 bases in the middle. Germline V gene sequence: CDR1 MNHEY, CDR2 SVGAGI. The CDR3 bases are TGTGCCAGCAAAAACGACAGACTCTCCTACGAGCAGTACTTC. Its protein is CASKNDRLSYEQYF.

The chain employs TRBV3-1 (or the pseudogene TRBV3-2) and TRBJ1-5; TRBD1 is a possible D gene (5 bases). V gave up 4 bases and J gave up 6 bases, with 13 bases separating them. CDR1 and CDR2 from the germline V gene are LGHDT and YNNKEL (reference sequence). The length of the CDR3 is 14 residues. The CDR3 spells CASSPSGGFQPQHF. For the CDR3, the DNA is TGTGCCAGCAGCCCGTCCGGGGGGTTTCAGCCCCAGCATTTT.

The chain has TRBV7-3 and TRBJ1-2; TRBD1 is a possible D gene (6 bases). This CDR3 has 15 residues. The V end lost 1 base, the J end lost 2 bases, and 11 bases lay between the germline ends. The V gene's germline CDR1 is SGHTA and CDR2 FQGTGA. The CDR3 bases are TGTGCCAGCAGCTTAAAGGCCGGGACAAACTATGGCTACACCTTC. It codes for CASSLKAGTNYGYTF.

The chain combines TRBV6-5 with TRBJ2-2, with D perhaps matching TRBD1 (5 bases). The length of the CDR3 is 14 residues. Germline V gene lookup returns CDR1 MNHEY and CDR2 SVGAGI. V lost 2 bases, J lost 7 bases, and 11 bases lay in between. CDR3 sequence (DNA): TGTGCCAGCAGTTACCAGGGTTCGGGCGGGGAGCTGTTTTTT. It codes for CASSYQGSGGELFF.

The genes are TRBV7-8 and TRBJ2-7, with D maybe TRBD1 (6 bases). This CDR3 comprises 15 residues. Trimming took 1 base from V and 3 from J, leaving 13 bases between them. Germline V gene lookup returns CDR1 SGHVS and CDR2 FQNEAQ. The CDR3 loop reads CASSLVGGRGYEQYF. The CDR3 DNA follows: TGTGCCAGCAGCTTAGTAGGGGGAAGGGGCTACGAGCAGTACTTC. Complete variable domain (other parts from reference TRBV7-8 and TRBJ2-7): GAGVSQSPRYKVAKRGQDVALRCDPISGHVSLFWYQQALGQGPEFLTYFQNEAQLDKSGLPSDRFFAERPEGSVSTLKIQRTQQEDSAVYLCASSLVGGRGYEQYFGPGTRLTVT.

The J gene is TRBJ2-1, the V gene TRBV7-2, with a weak D call TRBD1 (5 bases). The V and J ends lost 5 bases and 4 bases respectively, with 9 bases between them. Germline CDR1 SGHTA, CDR2 FQGNSA. The CDR3 loop spans 13 amino acids. CDR3 loop: CASSSDRYNEQFF. DNA for the CDR3: TGTGCCAGCAGCAGTGACAGATACAATGAGCAGTTCTTC.

The count of this clone is one. The chain has TRBV6-5 and TRBJ2-5; D remains unclear. This CDR3 contains 14 residues. Germline CDR1 is MNHEY and CDR2 is SVGAGI. V lost 5 bases and J 5 bases, leaving 15 bases between the germline ends. The CDR3 loop is CASSPGPAMETQYF. CDR3 sequence (DNA): TGTGCCAGCAGTCCGGGTCCAGCGATGGAGACCCAGTACTTC.

The rearrangement joins TRBV18 to TRBJ2-5; the D is unclear. CDR3 length: 13 residues. Germline V gene sequence: CDR1 KGHSH, CDR2 LQKENI. Trimming took 2 bases from V and 3 from J, leaving 7 bases between them. For the CDR3, the DNA is TGTGCCAGCTCACCATATGGAGAAGAGACCCAGTACTTC. It yields the protein CASSPYGEETQYF. The entire variable domain, with the rest obtained from reference TRBV18 and TRBJ2-5, is as follows: NAGVMQNPRHLVRRRGQEARLRCSPMKGHSHVYWYRQLPEEGLKFMVYLQKENIIDESGMPKERFSAEFPKEGPSILRIQQVVRGDSAAYFCASSPYGEETQYFGPGTRLLVL.

The chain joins TRBV24-1 to TRBJ2-1, with a possible D match to TRBD1 (8 bases). V lost 3 bases, J lost 5 bases, and 22 bases lay in between. The CDR3 spans 18 residues. Germline V gene sequence: CDR1 KGHDR, CDR2 SFDVKD. CDR3 nucleotides: TGTGCCACCAGTGATCCAAACCTACAGGGGGGGATCGACAATGAGCAGTTCTTC. Protein sequence: CATSDPNLQGGIDNEQFF.

The chain joins TRBV5-5 to TRBJ2-2, with 9 bases lining up with TRBD1. Per the germline V gene, CDR1 is SGHKS and CDR2 is YYEKEE (reference sequence). The J segment lost 0 bases and the V segment lost 5 bases, leaving 2 bases of the junction unmatched. This CDR3 spans 15 amino acids. The DNA for the CDR3 is TGTGCCAGCAGTAGACAGGGGGCGAACACCGGGGAGCTGTTTTTT. Translation: CASSRQGANTGELFF.

The chain is built from TRBV5-6 and TRBJ2-3; D perhaps matches TRBD2 (5 bases). Trimming cost V 5 bases and J 1 base, with 20 bases left between them. Per the germline V gene, CDR1 is SGHDT and CDR2 is YYEEEE. There are 17 residues in the CDR3. The CDR3 coding sequence is TGTGCCAGCAGTCAGCGACCCACTAGGCCCGGCACAGATACGCAGTATTTT. Protein: CASSQRPTRPGTDTQYF.

The J gene is TRBJ2-7, the V gene TRBV28; TRBD1 agrees at 9 bases. The CDR3 is 14 residues long. In germline, CDR1 is MDHEN, CDR2 SYDVKM. J was trimmed by 2 bases and V by 5 bases; bases with no gene match: 4. The CDR3 spells CASSRQGVPYEQYF. CDR3 nucleotides: TGTGCCAGCAGTCGACAGGGGGTACCCTACGAGCAGTACTTC.

The V call is TRBV2, the J call TRBJ1-2, with TRBD1 matching over 7 bases. This CDR3 region has 13 residues. J lost 8 bases, V lost 8 bases, and 11 bases had no gene match. Germline V gives CDR1 SNHLY, CDR2 FYNNEI. As DNA, the CDR3 is TGTGCCAGCCTCTCTCGACAGGGCGCGGGCTACACCTTC. Protein sequence: CASLSRQGAGYTF.

This clone occurred once. The chain joins TRBV10-3 to TRBJ1-5, with D perhaps TRBD1 (5 bases). V gave up 3 bases and J gave up 1 base, with 7 bases separating them. Germline assignment: CDR1 ENHRY and CDR2 SYGVKD. The length of the CDR3 is 14 residues. CDR3 DNA sequence: TGTGCCATCAGTGACAGGGTAAGCAATCAGCCCCAGCATTTT. It encodes CAISDRVSNQPQHF.

This clone was observed a few times. The chain links TRBV28 to TRBJ2-7; 8 positions match TRBD2. The trim removed 7 bases at V and 1 base at J, leaving 18 bases unmatched. The CDR3 is made up of 18 amino acids. CDR1 and CDR2 from the germline V gene are MDHEN and SYDVKM. CDR3 region: CASTARRGGLQGSYEQYF. The CDR3 nucleotides are TGTGCCAGCACCGCTCGCCGGGGGGGGCTTCAAGGATCCTACGAGCAGTACTTC.

This clone was found once. The V and J genes are TRBV7-2 and TRBJ2-1; 8 bases match TRBD1. The CDR3 is 15 residues long. The J segment lost 8 bases and the V segment lost 1 base, leaving 7 bases of the junction unmatched. The germline gives CDR1 SGHTA, CDR2 FQGNSA. The CDR3 reads CASSLGLGRGHEQFF. CDR3 nucleotide sequence: TGTGCCAGCAGCTTAGGCTTGGGCAGGGGGCATGAGCAGTTCTTC.

A remark on this clone: One junction end does not reproduce the germline sequence, and a read error may be involved. The V gene is TRBV30, the J gene TRBJ2-3; tentatively, D is TRBD2 (7 bases). CDR1 and CDR2 from the germline V gene are GTSNPN and SVGIG (reference sequence). CDR3 length: 15 residues. The CDR3 nucleotides read TGTGCCTCGAGTCTCCCGGGGGGCCTCACAGATACGCAGTATTTT. The encoded protein is CASSLPGGLTDTQYF.

The chain employs TRBV7-9 and TRBJ2-7; D might be TRBD2 (5 bases). Germline V gene data show CDR1 as SEHNR and CDR2 as FQNEAQ (reference sequence). The length of the CDR3 is 15 residues. Between the trimmed V and J ends, which lost 3 bases and 3 bases, there was a span of 15 bases. The CDR3 loop is CASSFGGVSSYEQYF. The CDR3 coding sequence is TGTGCCAGCAGCTTTGGAGGAGTTAGCAGCTACGAGCAGTACTTC.

This sequence joins TRBV24-1 and TRBJ2-1; 13 bases match TRBD2. The CDR3 length is 18 residues. Trimming cost V 3 bases and J 4 bases; bases outside gene matches: 8. Germline CDR1 and CDR2: KGHDR and SFDVKD. The CDR3 protein is CATSDGGRTSGGYNEQFF. The CDR3 coding sequence is TGTGCCACCAGTGATGGGGGTAGGACTAGCGGGGGATACAATGAGCAGTTCTTC.

The chain has TRBV7-2 and TRBJ1-4; D remains unclear. The CDR3 is made up of 13 amino acids. The V gene's germline CDR1 is SGHTA and CDR2 FQGNSA. V was clipped by 5 bases and J by 5 bases, with 9 bases between them. The CDR3 spells CASSPSGNEKLFF. The CDR3 DNA reads TGTGCCAGCAGCCCCTCGGGAAATGAAAAACTGTTTTTT. The full variable domain, in which reference TRBV7-2 and TRBJ1-4 provide the parts outside the CDR3, is GAGVSQSPSNKVTEKGKDVELRCDPISGHTALYWYRQSLGQGLEFLIYFQGNSAPDKSGLPSDRFSAERTGGSVSTLTIQRTQQEDSAVYLCASSPSGNEKLFFGSGTQLSVL.

The chain couples TRBV28 to TRBJ1-2; tentative D call: TRBD1 (6 bases). CDR3 length: 13 residues. The germline CDR1 and CDR2 sequences are MDHEN and SYDVKM. V was trimmed by 6 bases and J by 8 bases, leaving 16 bases between them. CDR3 nucleotide sequence: TGTGCCAGCAGCACAGACGTTCAGGGGGGCTACACCTTC. Amino acid sequence: CASSTDVQGGYTF.

V usage is TRBV2 and J usage is TRBJ2-3; D is possibly TRBD1 (5 bases). V lost 11 bases to trimming and J lost 5 bases, with 17 bases between them. CDR1 is SNHLY and CDR2 is FYNNEI in the germline V gene. The CDR3 is made up of 13 amino acids. The CDR3 sequence: CASGQGWIDTQYF. The DNA of the CDR3 is TGTGCCTCTGGGCAGGGTTGGATAGATACGCAGTATTTT.

V and J are TRBV7-2 and TRBJ2-7; 9 nucleotides align to TRBD2. V lost 1 base, J lost 5 bases, and 6 bases stayed unmatched. The V gene's germline CDR1 is SGHTA and CDR2 FQGNSA. This CDR3 is built from 15 residues. In DNA form, the CDR3 reads TGTGCCAGCAGCTTAGGTGTCCAGCGGGGGGACGAGCAGTACTTC. Translating gives CASSLGVQRGDEQYF.